The text below deals with one T cell receptor (beta chain). Its recognized antigen is unknown. No base quality information exists; no much larger clone differs at one position. This sample was taken from a study of cytomegalovirus exposure and HLA in healthy donors (dated by TCRdb to 2017 to 2019). Describing the broader study: According to an earlier analysis of a few hundred of the donors, 150 million to 200 million T cells yielded 100 million or so unique TCR beta sequences and around 280 Gb of sequence data. The study used immunosequencing to profile the T cell repertoires of 600 to 850 subjects and linked those repertoires to cytomegalovirus serostatus. HLA typing included class I and class II loci at four-digit resolution. Among about 370 genotyped donors of the cohort, an average of around 220,000 unique TCR beta nucleotide sequences was sequenced per donor, of which approximately 19% were non-productive. The number of typed donors differed by locus: roughly 629-640 for A, B, C, DRB1 and DQB1; some 540 for DQA1; roughly 600 for DPA1; and about 470 for DPB1. Rather than using new phenotypic data, the later analysis identified candidate immune exposures from TCR beta sequences and from how often those sequences occurred across donors. A later analysis re-analyzed previously published TCR beta repertoires from approximately 670 donors and added high-resolution HLA genotyping to study TCR occurrence patterns. Because of strong linkage in the cohort, roughly five DR-DQ haplotypes were treated as single units for association and clustering. Of the roughly 400 genotyped donors, approximately 82% fell in the genetic ancestry cluster associated with self-reported Caucasian donors. A later genetic analysis used genome-wide SNP genotypes for 398 of the 666 donors, treating that subset as a discovery cohort. About 310 gigabases of sequencing data and approximately 93 million unique TCR sequences were included in an early release covering roughly 600 HLA-typed donors. Along with the approximately 670-subject first cohort, a separate validation cohort of about 110 different subjects was used. An earlier analysis of fewer than 750 of the donors used high-throughput TCR beta sequencing to judge whether each TCR beta V gene segment behaved as functional or pseudogenic. Every discovery cohort repertoire had been produced on one sequencing platform. High-throughput TCR immunosequencing, statistical association of individual TCRs with disease status, and machine learning were combined to predict cytomegalovirus infection status. Donor age, sex, ethnicity and CMV serostatus were collected together with the repertoire data. The study aimed to test whether signatures of past pathogen exposure could be identified by cataloging public T cell receptors.

Study-wide findings and limitations: Compared with the approximately 700-donor mean, donors in an Asian-associated ancestry cluster had fewer N-insertions in productive TCRs, according to a later genetic analysis. Linkage disequilibrium might explain the correlated functional status among segregating V segments, but an unknown experimental factor could not be excluded. A cluster of highly shared sequence variants was judged likely to be a technical artifact of the sequencing pipeline. A few of the identified cytomegalovirus-associated TCR beta chains were confirmed in vitro to be specific for cytomegalovirus antigens. Across donors, most TCR sequences were observed very rarely, whereas some public TCRs were present in many individuals. Sequencing depth was assumed to be roughly uniform across donors in the presence/absence analyses, though that assumption may not hold. This cohort had only TCR beta chains sequenced, and the lack of alpha or paired-chain data limited which features could be detected. When HLA alleles, especially DR and DQ, strongly co-occurred, TCR associations were difficult to assign to individual alleles. The classifier was reported to diagnose cytomegalovirus status with high specificity and sensitivity in both the original cohort and the validation cohort. A further reported finding was that TCR beta sequences accurately predicted the HLA-A and HLA-B alleles for most subjects in the first cohort. About 17 rarely observed V segments, including chromosome 9 orphons, were excluded from the earlier analysis of almost 600 of the donors because counts were too low. In a later genetic analysis, a missense DCLRE1C variant was associated with V-gene and J-gene trimming of TCR beta chains, and the association was replicated in an independent cohort. At a false discovery rate of 0.05, a later analysis linked 16,951 TCR beta sequences to specific HLA alleles. Some IMGT-functional V segments, including TRBV6-2 and TRBV6-3, could not be distinguished by the 87-base-pair reads and were therefore excluded. According to a later analysis, parvovirus B19, influenza, CMV and Epstein-Barr virus appeared linked to several top co-occurrence clusters. In an earlier analysis of approximately 600 of the donors, most TCR beta V segments were observed in productive rearrangements about 90% or about 30% of the time, broadly matching IMGT annotations. A total of 150 or so TCR beta chains were listed by the study as associated with cytomegalovirus. Because HLA typing was missing for some donors at each locus, association tests included only the typed subset. According to the authors, the approach could potentially be generalized to other disease states and immunological phenotypes. The only immune exposure information available for the cohort was CMV serostatus. Most CMV-associated TCR beta chains appeared to be HLA-restricted in a later analysis, and the HLA associations seemed to be driven largely by CMV exposure. In a later analysis, TCR association rates were found to vary across HLA loci, with the most associated TCRs seen for DRB1 alleles and the fewest for HLA-C alleles. In a later analysis, HLA-associated TCR beta chains were found to be more clonally expanded and to have lower generation probabilities than equally common non-associated chains.

Library generation was performed with the immunoSEQ multiplex PCR assay. The multiplex PCR relied on a mix of 60 forward primers for TCR Vbeta segments and 13 reverse primers for TCR Jbeta segments. The CDR3 region of rearranged TCR beta genes was amplified from genomic DNA with a multiplex PCR assay. The Illumina HiSeq System was used to sequence the amplified TCR beta libraries as 87-base-pair reads. The study's own analysis went as follows. In a later analysis, tens of millions of unique TCR beta chains were counted across the 500 to 850 repertoires, and roughly 9.9 million of these chains were shared by at least two donors. Raw reads were error-corrected and collapsed into unique sequences with a nearest-neighbor algorithm that merged closely related sequences to remove PCR and sequencing errors. To assign V, D and J gene segments, CDR3 sequences were aligned to IMGT reference sequences. For a sequence to be retained, at least a six-nucleotide match to both a V gene segment and a J gene segment was required. A rearrangement was called productive if the CDR3 had no stop codons and remained in frame with V and J, and every other rearrangement was called non-productive. CDR3 was defined according to IMGT convention as the region running from the second conserved V-encoded cysteine to the conserved J-encoded phenylalanine. In an earlier analysis of around 640 of the donors, sequences lacking an unambiguous match to a single V gene segment were excluded. In an earlier analysis of several hundred of the donors, V segments were called functional above 56.7% productive rearrangements and were called segregating when the between-donor standard deviation exceeded 5%. A statistical classification framework was built to diagnose cytomegalovirus status from the catalog of TCR beta chain sequences. V and J gene assignment, in a later analysis, came from comparing TCR nucleotide sequences with IMGT/GENE-DB human TR gene sequences. A later analysis assigned CDR3 sequences and most-parsimonious VDJ recombination scenarios with the TCRdist pipeline. A later analysis defined each TCR beta chain by its CDR3 amino acid sequence plus V-gene family, and excluded reads lacking a unique V-gene family. A later analysis removed nearly 600 highly shared, low-generation-probability nucleotide sequences to deal with suspected cross-contamination and a sequencing artifact. In a later analysis, a clonal expansion index for each public chain was calculated from normalized within-repertoire ranks of inferred template counts. In a later analysis, generation probabilities were computed with a VDJ recombination model fitted to out-of-frame rearrangements, and the resulting probabilities were checked against IGoR. In a later analysis, hypergeometric tests were used to score TCR-TCR, TCR-HLA and TCR-CMV co-occurrence, with a repertoire-size bias correction applied to TCR pairs. A later analysis estimated false discovery rates by permuting HLA or CMV assignments 20 times. In a later analysis, co-occurring TCRs were grouped using DBSCAN, and TCRdist sequence similarity was added for clustering within HLA-allele-positive subsets. Repertoires with fewer than 30,000 or more than 120,000 public chains, plus five repertoires with anomalous nucleotide sharing, were excluded from co-occurrence clustering. TCRdb took over this immuneACCESS table, retaining in-frame rearrangements with V and J assigned. Such tables are incomplete; in checked studies, under half of the missing clones stem from an unresolved V gene, and the remainder is unexplained. That table is the source of V, J and clone size, and D and trimming were worked out from the DNA. The table for this sample lists about 160,000 clones; roughly 80% of them were counted only once. The ten largest clonotypes hold around 1.5% of the sample.

The cohort consisted of 650 to 700 healthy bone marrow donors. All cohort members were sampled while nominally healthy, although unrecorded immune exposures were likely present. The donor tested CMV seronegative and was one of the 352 seronegative cohort members. Each donor provided a peripheral blood sample, and peripheral blood mononuclear cells were used for TCR beta sequencing. The Qiagen DNeasy Blood Extraction Kit was used to extract genomic DNA from the blood cell samples. CDR1 and CDR2 are drawn from the germline V gene (reference sequence): LNHDA, SQIVND. Trimming accounts for 5 bases at V and 8 bases at J, while the number of junction bases matched to no gene is 10. Including the terminal cysteine and phenylalanine, the CDR3 comprises 14 residues. Here the CDR3 DNA is all that survives: 42 bases in frame from base 1.

This TCR came from a young woman in good health and CMV-seronegative. This receptor chain uses TRBV19 and TRBJ1-2; 8 middle bases align to TRBD1. Sequenced material: PBMCs. The sequenced DNA is TGTGCCAGTAGTCCTGGACAGGGCACGGGGGGCTACACCTTC. Translation gives CASSPGQGTGGYTF.